This T cell receptor beta chain was found in a study of cytomegalovirus exposure and HLA in healthy donors (dated by TCRdb to the late 2010s). About the investigation overall: According to an earlier analysis of 587 of the donors, about 170 million T cells yielded over 100 million unique TCR beta sequences and around 280 Gb of sequence data. Among 398 genotyped donors of the cohort, an average of about 240,000 unique TCR beta nucleotide sequences were sequenced per donor, roughly 18% of them non-productive. Using immunosequencing, the study profiled T cell repertoires from 666 subjects and related those repertoires to cytomegalovirus serostatus. Of the roughly 410 genotyped donors, approximately 81% were placed in the genetic ancestry cluster associated with self-reported Caucasian donors. A later genetic analysis took genome-wide SNP genotypes for about 65% of the roughly 670 donors and used that subset as a discovery cohort. The aim of the study was to test whether cataloging public T cell receptors could identify signatures of past pathogen exposure. To predict cytomegalovirus infection status, the study brought together high-throughput TCR immunosequencing, statistical association of individual TCRs with disease status, and machine learning. Donor age, sex, ethnicity and CMV serostatus were collected together with the repertoire data. Because of strong linkage in the cohort, roughly five DR-DQ haplotypes were treated as single units for association and clustering. An early release covering 550 to 650 HLA-typed donors comprised about 290 gigabases of sequencing data and some 79 million unique TCR sequences. Along with the roughly 710-subject first cohort, a separate validation cohort of about 110 different subjects was used. A later analysis re-analyzed previously published TCR beta repertoires from 550 to 700 donors and added high-resolution HLA genotyping to study TCR occurrence patterns. Rather than using new phenotypic data, the later analysis identified candidate immune exposures from TCR beta sequences and from how often those sequences occurred across donors. Class I and class II HLA loci were covered by the typing at four-digit resolution. Every repertoire in the discovery cohort had been generated on one and the same sequencing platform. The number of donors typed differed by locus, with roughly 629-640 for A, B, C, DRB1 and DQB1, 522 for DQA1, over 600 for DPA1, and around 460 for DPB1. An earlier analysis of fewer than 750 of the donors used high-throughput TCR beta sequencing to judge whether each TCR beta V gene segment behaved as functional or pseudogenic.

Libraries came from the immunoSEQ multiplex PCR assay. For the multiplex PCR, a mixture combining 60 forward primers for TCR Vbeta segments and 13 reverse primers for TCR Jbeta segments was used. Amplification of the CDR3 region of rearranged TCR beta genes was performed with a multiplex PCR assay on genomic DNA. On the Illumina HiSeq System, the amplified TCR beta libraries were sequenced as 87-base-pair reads. Per the original workflow: A later analysis counted approximately 84 million unique TCR beta chains across the 650 to 700 repertoires, and around 12 million of these chains were shared by at least two donors. To remove PCR and sequencing errors, raw reads were error-corrected and collapsed into unique sequences using a nearest-neighbor algorithm that merged closely related sequences. CDR3 sequences were aligned to IMGT reference sequences to assign V, D and J gene segments. For a sequence to be retained, a match of at least six nucleotides to both a V gene segment and a J gene segment was required. A rearrangement counted as productive if the CDR3 had no stop codons and remained in frame with V and J, and every other rearrangement counted as non-productive. Following IMGT convention, CDR3 was defined as the stretch from the second conserved V-encoded cysteine to the conserved J-encoded phenylalanine. The earlier analysis of about 560 of the donors excluded any sequence lacking an unambiguous match to a single V gene segment. In an earlier analysis of several hundred of the donors, V segments were called functional above 56.7% productive rearrangements and were called segregating when the between-donor standard deviation exceeded 5%. A statistical classification framework was built to diagnose cytomegalovirus status from the catalog of TCR beta chain sequences. V and J gene assignment, in a later analysis, came from comparing TCR nucleotide sequences with IMGT/GENE-DB human TR gene sequences. In a later analysis, CDR3 sequences and most-parsimonious VDJ recombination scenarios were assigned using the TCRdist pipeline. In a later analysis, each TCR beta chain was defined by its CDR3 amino acid sequence together with its V-gene family, and reads lacking a unique V-gene family were excluded. To address suspected cross-contamination and a sequencing artifact, a later analysis removed roughly 580 highly shared, low-generation-probability nucleotide sequences. A later analysis calculated a clonal expansion index for each public chain from normalized within-repertoire ranks of inferred template counts. In a later analysis, generation probabilities were computed using a VDJ recombination model fitted to out-of-frame rearrangements, and the results were checked against IGoR. In a later analysis, hypergeometric tests were used to score TCR-TCR, TCR-HLA and TCR-CMV co-occurrence, with a repertoire-size bias correction applied to TCR pairs. To estimate false discovery rates, a later analysis permuted the HLA or CMV assignments 20 times. A later analysis grouped co-occurring TCRs with DBSCAN, adding TCRdist sequence similarity when clustering within HLA-allele-positive subsets. Repertoires with fewer than 30,000 or more than 120,000 public chains were left out of co-occurrence clustering, as were about 5 repertoires with anomalous nucleotide sharing. TCRdb's version of the immuneACCESS table is confined to in-frame rearrangements and falls short of the full clone set. An unresolved V gene accounts for under half of the shortfall where checked; the remainder is of unknown origin. That table supplies the V and J calls and clone size; D and trimming were determined from the DNA. This sample holds 85,000 to 100,000 clones; 70% to 80% were observed only once. Around 3.4% of the sample rests with the top ten.

The cohort was made up of under 800 healthy bone marrow donors. All cohort members were sampled while nominally healthy, although unrecorded immune exposures were likely present. The donor tested CMV seronegative and was one of the 352 seronegative cohort members. Each donor provided a peripheral blood sample, and peripheral blood mononuclear cells were used for TCR beta sequencing. The Qiagen DNeasy Blood Extraction Kit was used to extract genomic DNA from the blood cell samples. General study outcomes and caveats: In a later analysis, the rate of TCR association differed among HLA loci, with DRB1 alleles having the most associated TCRs and HLA-C alleles having the fewest. The authors suggested that the approach could potentially be extended to other disease states and immunological phenotypes. Compared with the approximately 600-donor mean, donors in an Asian-associated ancestry cluster had fewer N-insertions in productive TCRs, according to a later genetic analysis. Only TCR beta chains were sequenced in this cohort, and the absence of alpha or paired-chain data limited detectable features. Specific HLA alleles were associated with around 18,000 TCR beta sequences at a false discovery rate of 0.05 in a later analysis. A cluster of highly shared sequence variants was judged likely to be a technical artifact of the sequencing pipeline. Assigning TCR associations to individual alleles was difficult when HLA alleles, especially DR and DQ, strongly co-occurred. Because counts were too low, fewer than 20 rarely observed V segments, including chromosome 9 orphons, were excluded from the earlier analysis of fewer than 650 of the donors. CMV serostatus was the only immune exposure information available for the cohort. Roughly uniform sequencing depth across donors was assumed in presence/absence analyses, although this assumption may not hold. In a later analysis, several top co-occurrence clusters were reported to appear linked to parvovirus B19, influenza, CMV and Epstein-Barr virus. Some IMGT-functional V segments, including TRBV6-2 and TRBV6-3, could not be told apart with the 87-base-pair reads, so those segments were excluded. Linkage disequilibrium might explain the correlated functional status among segregating V segments, but an unknown experimental factor could not be ruled out. In vitro tests confirmed that a few of the cytomegalovirus-associated TCR beta chains recognize cytomegalovirus antigens. An association between a missense DCLRE1C variant and V-gene and J-gene trimming of TCR beta chains was found in a later genetic analysis and replicated in an independent cohort. A further reported finding was that TCR beta sequences accurately predicted the HLA-A and HLA-B alleles for most subjects in the first cohort. While some public TCRs were present in many individuals, most TCR sequences turned up only very rarely across donors. Broadly in line with IMGT annotations, most TCR beta V segments showed up in productive rearrangements about 87% or about 30% of the time in an earlier analysis of around 600 of the donors. Because some donors lacked HLA typing at each locus, the association tests relied only on the typed subset. Most CMV-associated TCR beta chains appeared to be HLA-restricted in a later analysis, and the HLA associations seemed to be driven largely by CMV exposure. A total of fewer than 200 TCR beta chains were listed by the study as associated with cytomegalovirus. In both the original and validation cohorts, the classifier was reported to diagnose cytomegalovirus status with high specificity and sensitivity. A later analysis found that HLA-associated TCR beta chains were more clonally expanded and had lower generation probabilities than equally common non-associated chains.

As regards this clone: The specificity of this receptor is unknown. Qualities for individual bases were not recorded, and no much larger clone is one base off.

The germline V gene encodes CDR1 SGHRS and CDR2 YFSETQ. The CDR3 numbers 15 residues from cysteine through phenylalanine. Only the CDR3 DNA is retained, 45 bases long and in frame from the first base. Clipping removes 4 bases from V and 7 bases from J, with 8 as the unmatched junction base count. The specimen was PBMCs. The chain is assembled from TRBV5-1 and TRBJ1-6; TRBD1 aligns with 7 central bases. This TCR derives from a middle-aged man in good health and CMV-seronegative. DNA sequence: TGCGCCAGCAGCCTCCCCAGGGGGGAGAATTCACCCCTCCACTTT. The translation is CASSLPRGENSPLHF.